A selection of T cell receptor beta chains follows, all from one sample in a study of cytomegalovirus exposure and HLA in healthy donors. Clones were read by immunoSEQ multiplex PCR, and TCRdb kept only the in-frame ones, dropping some. The table records 200,000 or so clones, about 79% of them present only once. The sequencing input was PBMCs. The receptors come from a boy between 2 and 10 years old in good health and CMV-seronegative. The CDR3 runs from the conserved cysteine through the conserved F or W. The order of the fields is D gene, J gene, V gene, clone size, CDR3 DNA, CDR3 protein. A D gene is named only where the DNA matches it firmly. Clone size is stated in some rows and not others, as once, few, many or a class when expanded.

d_call: TRBD1
j_call: TRBJ1-3
v_call: TRBV7-9
clone_size: .
cdr3_nt: TGTGCCAGCAGCTTAGCGGTGGGAGACAGGGCCGGAAACACCATATATTTT
cdr3_aa: CASSLAVGDRAGNTIYF

d_call: .
j_call: TRBJ2-7
v_call: TRBV7-2
clone_size: .
cdr3_nt: TGTGCCAGCAGCTTAGGGGGGGAAGAAAAGCAGTACTTC
cdr3_aa: CASSLGGEEKQYF

d_call: TRBD2
j_call: TRBJ2-5
v_call: TRBV7-6
clone_size: .
cdr3_nt: TGTGCCAGCAGCTTAGCGGGGGGGGAAGAGACCCAGTACTTC
cdr3_aa: CASSLAGGEETQYF

d_call: .
j_call: TRBJ1-2
v_call: TRBV19
clone_size: once
cdr3_nt: TGTGCCAGTAGTTTCTCAGGGGTAGGCTATGGCTACACCTTC
cdr3_aa: CASSFSGVGYGYTF

d_call: .
j_call: TRBJ1-2
v_call: TRBV4-1
clone_size: .
cdr3_nt: TGCGCCAGCAGTCAAGGGGGGGTAGGCTACACCTTC
cdr3_aa: CASSQGGVGYTF

d_call: .
j_call: TRBJ2-7
v_call: TRBV7-2
clone_size: .
cdr3_nt: TGTGCCAGCAGCTTAGATGGCAGGGAACGGTCCTACGAGCAGTACTTC
cdr3_aa: CASSLDGRERSYEQYF

d_call: .
j_call: TRBJ1-1
v_call: TRBV7-8
clone_size: .
cdr3_nt: TGTGCCAGCAGCGTCCAGAACACTGAAGCTTTCTTT
cdr3_aa: CASSVQNTEAFF

d_call: .
j_call: TRBJ1-5
v_call: TRBV6-1
clone_size: .
cdr3_nt: TGTGCCAGCAGTGAAGGTGTAATGGCTCGGAGGCCCCAGCATTTT
cdr3_aa: CASSEGVMARRPQHF

d_call: TRBD1
j_call: TRBJ2-5
v_call: TRBV4-1
clone_size: .
cdr3_nt: TGCGCCAGCAGCCAATTTCCTAAGACAGGGGCACAAGAGACCCAGTACTTC
cdr3_aa: CASSQFPKTGAQETQYF

d_call: .
j_call: TRBJ2-7
v_call: TRBV27
clone_size: .
cdr3_nt: TGTGCCAGCAGTGCGATCAGGGATTCCTACGAGCAGTACTTC
cdr3_aa: CASSAIRDSYEQYF

d_call: TRBD1
j_call: TRBJ1-1
v_call: TRBV9
clone_size: .
cdr3_nt: TGTGCCAGCAGCGTAGGGGGGACAGCTGAAGCTTTCTTT
cdr3_aa: CASSVGGTAEAFF

d_call: .
j_call: TRBJ2-7
v_call: TRBV7-2
clone_size: .
cdr3_nt: TGTGCCAGCAGCTTAGTGGGCGGGGAAGGTATGGAGCAGTACTTC
cdr3_aa: CASSLVGGEGMEQYF

d_call: .
j_call: TRBJ2-2
v_call: TRBV5-6
clone_size: .
cdr3_nt: TGTGCCAGCAGCTATGACACCGGGACACACACCGGGGAGCTGTTTTTT
cdr3_aa: CASSYDTGTHTGELFF